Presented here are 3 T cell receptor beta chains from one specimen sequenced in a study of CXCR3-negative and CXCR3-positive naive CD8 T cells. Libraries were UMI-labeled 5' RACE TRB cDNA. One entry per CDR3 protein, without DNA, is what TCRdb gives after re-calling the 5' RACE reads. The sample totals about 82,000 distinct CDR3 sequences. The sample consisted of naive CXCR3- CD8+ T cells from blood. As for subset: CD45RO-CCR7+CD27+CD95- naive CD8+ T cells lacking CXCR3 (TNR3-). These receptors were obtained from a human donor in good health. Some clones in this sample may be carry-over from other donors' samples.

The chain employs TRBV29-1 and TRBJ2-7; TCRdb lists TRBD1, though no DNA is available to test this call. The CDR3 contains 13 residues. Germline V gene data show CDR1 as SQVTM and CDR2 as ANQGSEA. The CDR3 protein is CSVRQESSYEQYF.

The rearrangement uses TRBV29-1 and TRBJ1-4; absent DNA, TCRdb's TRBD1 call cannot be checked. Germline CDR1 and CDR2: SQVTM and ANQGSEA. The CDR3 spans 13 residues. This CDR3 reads CSVLGGANEKLFF.

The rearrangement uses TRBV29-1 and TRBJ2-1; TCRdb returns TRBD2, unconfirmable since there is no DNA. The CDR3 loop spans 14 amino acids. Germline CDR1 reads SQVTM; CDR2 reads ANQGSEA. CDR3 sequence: CSVPSGLGYNEQFF.